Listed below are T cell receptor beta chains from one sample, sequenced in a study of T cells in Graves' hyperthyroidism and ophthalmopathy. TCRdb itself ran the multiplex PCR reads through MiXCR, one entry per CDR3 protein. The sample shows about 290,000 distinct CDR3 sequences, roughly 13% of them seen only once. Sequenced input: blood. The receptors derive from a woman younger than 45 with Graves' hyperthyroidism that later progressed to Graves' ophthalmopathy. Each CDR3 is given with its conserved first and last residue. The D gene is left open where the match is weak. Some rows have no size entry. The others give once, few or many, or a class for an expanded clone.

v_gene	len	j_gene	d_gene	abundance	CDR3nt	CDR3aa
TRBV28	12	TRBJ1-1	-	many	TGTGCCAGCAGTTTCGTGGGCACTGAAGCTTTCTTT	CASSFVGTEAFF
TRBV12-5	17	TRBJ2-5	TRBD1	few	TGTGCTAGTGGGGGTCCTCGGGGCAGGGGGTTTTCAGAGACCCAGTACTTC	CASGGPRGRGFSETQYF
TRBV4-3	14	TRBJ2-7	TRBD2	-	TGCGCCAGCAGCCATAGGACTAGCGGATACGAGCAGTACTTC	CASSHRTSGYEQYF
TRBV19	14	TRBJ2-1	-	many	TGTGCCAGTAGTATGGAGGGGCCCTACAATGAGCAGTTCTTC	CASSMEGPYNEQFF
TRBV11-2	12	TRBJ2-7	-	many	TGTGCCAGCAGCTCCTTGAGCTACGAGCAGTACTTC	CASSSLSYEQYF
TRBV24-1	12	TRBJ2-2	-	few	TGTGCCACCAACGGGGACACCGGGGAGCTGTTTTTT	CATNGDTGELFF
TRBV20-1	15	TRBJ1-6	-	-	TGCAGTGCTAGAGAGGCGGGAACGCGGAATTCACCCCTCCACTTT	CSAREAGTRNSPLHF
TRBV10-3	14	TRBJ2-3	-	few	TGTGCCATCAGTGAAATAGAACGCACAGATACGCAGTATTTT	CAISEIERTDTQYF
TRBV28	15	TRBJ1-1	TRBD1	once	TGTGCCAGCAGTTCCCATCAGGGGGTTACTACTGAAGCTTTCTTT	CASSSHQGVTTEAFF
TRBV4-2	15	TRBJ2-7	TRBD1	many	TGTGCCAGCACGGGGGATGGGACAGGGGGCTACGAGCAGTACTTC	CASTGDGTGGYEQYF
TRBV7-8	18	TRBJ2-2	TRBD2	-	TGTGCCAGCAGCTTAGGGGGACTAGCGGTCGCGAACACCGGGGAGCTGTTTTTT	CASSLGGLAVANTGELFF